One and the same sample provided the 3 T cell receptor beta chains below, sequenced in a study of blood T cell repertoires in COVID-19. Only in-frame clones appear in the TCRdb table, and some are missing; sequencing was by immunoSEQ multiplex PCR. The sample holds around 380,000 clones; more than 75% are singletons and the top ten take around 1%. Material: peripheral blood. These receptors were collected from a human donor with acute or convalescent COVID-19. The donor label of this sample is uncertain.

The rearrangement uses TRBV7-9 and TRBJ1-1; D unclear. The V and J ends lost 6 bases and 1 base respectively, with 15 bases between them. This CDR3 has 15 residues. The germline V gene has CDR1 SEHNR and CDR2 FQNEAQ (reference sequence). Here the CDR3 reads CASSSVSLRNTEAFF. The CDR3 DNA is TGTGCCAGCAGTTCGGTATCCCTGAGGAACACTGAAGCTTTCTTT. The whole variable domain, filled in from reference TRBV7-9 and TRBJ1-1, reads DTGVSQNPRHKITKRGQNVTFRCDPISEHNRLYWYRQTLGQGPEFLTYFQNEAQLEKSRLLSDRFSAERPKGSFSTLEIQRTEQGDSAMYLCASSSVSLRNTEAFFGQGTRLTVV.

The CDR3 sequence is CASSYRTSSYNEQFF. CDR3 nucleotide sequence: TGTGCCAGCTCATACAGGACTAGTTCCTACAATGAGCAGTTCTTC. The genes are TRBV18 and TRBJ2-1, with 7 nucleotides matching TRBD2. Germline V gene data show CDR1 as KGHSH and CDR2 as LQKENI. Trimming cost V 5 bases and J 1 base; bases outside gene matches: 5. The CDR3 contains 15 residues.

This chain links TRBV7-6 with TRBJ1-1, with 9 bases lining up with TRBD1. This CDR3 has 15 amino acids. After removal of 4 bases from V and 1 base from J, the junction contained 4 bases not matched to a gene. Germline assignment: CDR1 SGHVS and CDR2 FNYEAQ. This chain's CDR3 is CASSSRTGANTEAFF. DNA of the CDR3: TGTGCCAGCAGCTCCCGGACAGGGGCGAACACTGAAGCTTTCTTT.